This passage covers 28 T cell receptor beta chains from one sample sequenced in a study of response to subunit inactivated influenza vaccine. Via MiXCR, TCRdb re-called the RT-PCR reads, giving one row per CDR3 protein. Seen here are hundreds of thousands of distinct CDR3 sequences, 14% observed once, and the top ten hold roughly 7.2%. Sequencing was performed on PBMCs from blood, taken around two weeks before vaccination. The receptor set was obtained from a man aged 45-60 years who received an inactivated influenza vaccine.

The J gene is TRBJ2-1, the V gene TRBV6-2 or TRBV6-3; 7 bases match TRBD2. This CDR3 has 17 residues. The germline V gene encodes CDR1 MNHEY and CDR2 SVGEGT. The J segment lost 0 bases and the V segment lost 2 bases, leaving 7 bases of the junction unmatched. CDR3 nucleotides: TGTGCCAGCAGTTACATTGCTAGCGGAGGCTCCTACAATGAGCAGTTCTTC. Its protein is CASSYIASGGSYNEQFF.

This clonotype came up many times. V gene TRBV7-9 combines with J gene TRBJ2-5; 9 bases are shared with TRBD2. The ends lost 5 bases at V and 1 base at J; junction bases unmatched: 8. The CDR3 extends over 16 amino acids. In germline, CDR1 is SEHNR, CDR2 FQNEAQ (reference sequence). The CDR3 spells CASSRGTSLGQETQYF. DNA of the CDR3: TGTGCCAGCAGCCGTGGGACTAGCCTAGGCCAAGAGACCCAGTACTTC.

This clonotype has a handful of counts. The chain recombines TRBV6-2 or TRBV6-3 with TRBJ1-5, with D perhaps matching TRBD1 (6 bases). V was pared by 5 bases and J by 7 bases, with 18 bases between. The CDR3 is 15 residues long. CDR1 and CDR2 (germline): MNHEY, SVGEGT. The CDR3 spells CASSPQGLRLQPQHF. In DNA form, the CDR3 reads TGTGCCAGCAGTCCACAGGGCCTCCGGCTCCAGCCCCAGCATTTT.

In this sample, this clonotype turned up a few times. DNA of the CDR3: TGCAGTGCAATAACTAGCGGACGGAGGGGAGAGCAGTACTTC. Amino acid sequence: CSAITSGRRGEQYF. V and J are TRBV20-1 and TRBJ2-7; 8 bases line up with TRBD2. Germline V lookup: CDR1 DFQATT, CDR2 SNEGSKA (reference sequence). CDR3 length: 14 residues. J lost 7 bases, V lost 6 bases, and 14 bases had no gene match.

In this sample, this clonotype turned up a few times. This chain connects TRBV29-1 to TRBJ2-7; D might be TRBD2 (5 bases). This CDR3 comprises 13 residues. CDR1 and CDR2 (germline): SQVTM, ANQGSEA. Deletions cut 7 bases from V and 6 bases from J, with 19 bases between. The CDR3 region is CSAARADPSEQYF. DNA of the CDR3: TGCAGCGCCGCGAGGGCGGACCCCTCCGAGCAGTACTTC.

To note about this clonotype: The junction shows a germline mismatch at one end, possibly a read error. CDR3 coding DNA: TGCGCCAGCAGCCCTGGCGTTGGCGCAGGCACAGATACGCAGTATTTT. This translates into CASSPGVGAGTDTQYF. V usage is TRBV4-2 and J usage is TRBJ2-3; no definite D call. Germline V CDR1 and CDR2: LGHNA, YNFKEQ. The length of the CDR3 is 16 residues.

CDR3 coding DNA: TGTGCCAGCAGCTTGGGACCACCTTCGACCGGTGCAGATACGCAGTATTTT. This encodes CASSLGPPSTGADTQYF. V gene TRBV14 combines with J gene TRBJ2-3; D could derive from TRBD1 or TRBD2 (5 bases each). The V and J ends lost 5 bases and 4 bases respectively, with 22 bases between them. Germline V lookup: CDR1 SGHDN, CDR2 FVKESK. The CDR3 extends over 17 amino acids.

The V and J genes are TRBV11-1 and TRBJ2-2; D possibly corresponds to TRBD2 (6 bases). Trimming stripped 0 bases from V and 2 bases from J, with 13 bases between. The CDR3 loop spans 17 amino acids. Germline lookup yields CDR1 SGHAT and CDR2 FQDESV (reference sequence). In DNA form, the CDR3 reads TGTGCCAGCAGCTTAGCGGCCGGGACTTTCAACACCGGGGAGCTGTTTTTT. Protein sequence: CASSLAAGTFNTGELFF. Based on the CDR3 plus reference TRBV11-1 and TRBJ2-2, the full variable domain is EAEVAQSPRYKITEKSQAVAFWCDPISGHATLYWYRQILGQGPELLVQFQDESVVDDSQLPKDRFSAERLKGVDSTLKIQPAELGDSAMYLCASSLAAGTFNTGELFFGEGSRLTVL.

This clonotype was detected only a few times. The rearrangement uses TRBV4-3 and TRBJ2-5, with 9 bases that match TRBD1. Losses at the gene ends were 0 bases for V and 7 bases for J; bases not matched to a gene: 9. CDR3 length: 16 amino acids. Germline V gives CDR1 LGHNA, CDR2 YSLEER. This CDR3 reads CASSQDLDRGLGTQYF. CDR3 coding DNA: TGCGCCAGCAGCCAAGATCTGGACAGGGGTCTCGGGACCCAGTACTTC.

V and J are TRBV5-5 and TRBJ2-2; TRBD2 might be the D (5 bases). Between the trimmed V and J ends, which lost 4 bases and 0 bases, there was a span of 10 bases. CDR3 length: 15 amino acids. In germline, CDR1 is SGHKS, CDR2 YYEKEE (reference sequence). CDR3 coding DNA: TGTGCCAGCAGCGGGAGTGGGGCGAACACCGGGGAGCTGTTTTTT. This gives the protein CASSGSGANTGELFF.

This sequence joins TRBV18 and TRBJ2-7; 9 bases line up with TRBD1. The V and J ends lost 2 bases and 2 bases, in that order; junction bases with no gene match: 7. This CDR3 region has 16 residues. The germline V gene has CDR1 KGHSH and CDR2 LQKENI. In DNA, the CDR3 is TGTGCCAGCTCACCAGTACCGGGACAGGGAGCCTACGAGCAGTACTTC. The encoded protein is CASSPVPGQGAYEQYF.

The CDR3 here is CASKGQYNSPLHF. The CDR3 coding sequence is TGTGCCAGTAAGGGACAATATAATTCACCCCTCCACTTT. V gene TRBV6-1 combines with J gene TRBJ1-6; a weak D match, TRBD1 (6 bases). V lost 9 bases to trimming and J lost 4 bases, with 10 bases between them. Per germline, CDR1 MNHNS and CDR2 SASEGT. CDR3 length: 13 amino acids.

This clonotype has a handful of counts. The V gene is TRBV6-6, the J gene TRBJ1-1, with a weak D call TRBD1 (5 bases). The length of the CDR3 is 12 residues. V lost 5 bases to trimming and J lost 11 bases, with 15 bases between them. Germline lookup yields CDR1 MNHNY and CDR2 SVGAGI (reference sequence). The CDR3 bases are TGTGCCAGCAGTCCCGGGGCCGAGAGGGCTTTCTTT. Translating it yields CASSPGAERAFF.

This chain uses TRBV24-1 with TRBJ2-2, with no clear D. This CDR3 contains 14 residues. In germline, CDR1 is KGHDR, CDR2 SFDVKD. Trimming shortened V by 7 bases and J by 1 base, and 9 bases separated the two germline ends. DNA for the CDR3: TGTGCCACCAGCGCGGACCTGAACACCGGGGAGCTGTTTTTT. This translates into CATSADLNTGELFF.

The chain carries TRBV7-8 and TRBJ2-7; D possibly matches TRBD1 or TRBD2 (5 bases each). Germline V lookup: CDR1 SGHVS, CDR2 FQNEAQ. V lost 5 bases to trimming and J lost 3 bases, with 14 bases between them. This CDR3 contains 14 residues. Written as DNA, the CDR3 is TGTGCCAGCAGCATGGGACGCAGAAACTACGAGCAGTACTTC. This sequence encodes CASSMGRRNYEQYF.

This clonotype was counted a few times. This chain uses TRBV28 with TRBJ1-5; D gene uncertain. The V gene lost 2 bases and the J gene lost 8 bases, with 7 bases spanning the gap. Germline V CDR1 and CDR2: MDHEN, SYDVKM. CDR3 length: 12 residues. The CDR3 reads CASSLAAKPQHF. Here the CDR3 DNA reads TGTGCCAGCAGTTTAGCAGCAAAGCCCCAGCATTTT.

This clonotype was seen at least ten times. V is TRBV5-1 and J is TRBJ2-2; perhaps TRBD2 as D (6 bases). This CDR3 has 15 amino acids. The germline V gene encodes CDR1 SGHRS and CDR2 YFSETQ. Trimming cost V 4 bases and J 6 bases, with 16 bases left between them. CDR3 loop: CASSGDSRAAGELFF. CDR3 DNA sequence: TGCGCCAGCAGCGGGGACTCCCGAGCCGCCGGGGAGCTGTTTTTT.

This clonotype was detected a few times. J is TRBJ2-1 and V is TRBV24-1; 9 bases align to TRBD1. V lost 3 bases to trimming and J lost 1 base; unmatched junction nucleotides: 3. This CDR3 region has 16 residues. Germline V gene data show CDR1 as KGHDR and CDR2 as SFDVKD. As DNA, the CDR3 is TGTGCCACCAGTGATGGGACAGGGTCGTCCTACAATGAGCAGTTCTTC. This translates into CATSDGTGSSYNEQFF.

This clonotype turned up a few times. This rearrangement joins TRBV6-5 to TRBJ1-4; D is uncertain. This CDR3 spans 17 amino acids. Between the trimmed V and J ends, which lost 4 bases and 8 bases, there was a span of 23 bases. Per germline, CDR1 MNHEY and CDR2 SVGAGI. The CDR3 DNA reads TGTGCCAGCAGTTTCAGCCCCGCCGCGCTCTCTGGCGAAAAACTGTTTTTT. It translates to CASSFSPAALSGEKLFF.

The V and J genes are TRBV12-3 or TRBV12-4 and TRBJ2-5, with TRBD1 as a possible D gene (5 bases). Trimming shortened V by 4 bases and J by 4 bases, and 13 bases separated the two germline ends. There are 14 residues in the CDR3. DNA of the CDR3: TGTGCCAGCAGTTCAGGGATAATCGGAGAGACCCAGTACTTC. Amino acid sequence: CASSSGIIGETQYF.

With regard to this clonotype: A much larger clone lies one base from this, so it may be a read error. The V call is TRBV5-1, the J call TRBJ2-2; the D gene could be TRBD1 or TRBD2 (5 bases each). Germline CDR1 is SGHRS and CDR2 is YFSETQ. There are 16 residues in the CDR3. The CDR3 reads CASSLADALGTGELLF. The CDR3 DNA sequence: TGCGCCAGCAGCTTGGCCGATGCCTTGGGGACCGGGGAGCTGTTATTT.

This clonotype appeared a few times. V usage is TRBV6-5 and J usage is TRBJ2-1; a possible D gene is TRBD2 (6 bases). The V end was cut by 7 bases, the J end by 6 bases, with 16 bases between. In germline, CDR1 is MNHEY, CDR2 SVGAGI. The CDR3 extends over 14 amino acids. This CDR3 is CASITQGGINEQFF. The CDR3 region has the DNA TGTGCCAGCATTACCCAGGGCGGGATCAATGAGCAGTTCTTC.

This clonotype was seen only a few times. CDR3 sequence (DNA): TGTGCCAGCAGTCCCGACGGACAGGGCGACAATCAGCCCCAGCATTTT. This encodes CASSPDGQGDNQPQHF. This chain connects TRBV28 to TRBJ1-5; the match to TRBD1 covers 8 bases. Germline-derived CDR1 and CDR2 are MDHEN and SYDVKM. V trimming: 5 bases; J trimming: 3 bases; junction bases outside the gene matches: 9. This CDR3 spans 16 amino acids.

This clonotype was observed a few times. V and J are TRBV15 and TRBJ2-2; TRBD2 aligns across 8 bases. Germline CDR1 reads LNHNV; CDR2 reads YYDKDF (reference sequence). Germline trimming cut 6 bases from V and 5 bases from J; bases unmatched to any gene: 2. The CDR3 covers 13 residues. Here the CDR3 DNA reads TGTGCCACCAGAGCGGGAGTAACCGGGGAGCTGTTTTTT. Its protein is CATRAGVTGELFF. Together with reference TRBV15 and TRBJ2-2, the CDR3 gives the full variable domain: DAMVIQNPRYQVTQFGKPVTLSCSQTLNHNVMYWYQQKSSQAPKLLFHYYDKDFNNEADTPDNFQSRRPNTSFCFLDIRSPGLGDTAMYLCATRAGVTGELFFGEGSRLTVL.

The V gene is TRBV11-2, the J gene TRBJ1-1; 7 bases fit TRBD1. The CDR3 runs 18 residues. The germline gives CDR1 SGHAT, CDR2 FQNNGV. With V trimmed by 5 bases and J by 4 bases, 19 bases remained unmatched. Here the CDR3 DNA reads TGTGCCAGCAGCCCCCGAGTTCGGGGGGCGCAGGGGGGCACTGAAGCTTTCTTT. Its protein product is CASSPRVRGAQGGTEAFF.

The chain couples TRBV4-3 to TRBJ2-4, with D tentatively TRBD1 (6 bases). The CDR3 loop spans 17 amino acids. V lost 0 bases and J 3 bases, leaving 15 bases between the germline ends. Germline V gene lookup returns CDR1 LGHNA and CDR2 YSLEER. The CDR3 sequence: CASSQDYTGLVKNIQYF. The CDR3 coding sequence is TGCGCCAGCAGCCAAGATTATACAGGGTTGGTCAAAAACATTCAGTACTTC.

The chain uses TRBV2 and TRBJ1-4, with D uncertain. The CDR3 has 15 amino acids. V was cut by 5 bases and J by 8 bases, with 18 bases left in between. The germline V gene encodes CDR1 SNHLY and CDR2 FYNNEI. CDR3 protein: CASSLTPVRGEKLFF. The CDR3 region has the DNA TGTGCCAGCAGTCTAACCCCCGTCCGGGGAGAAAAACTGTTTTTT.

In its sample, this clonotype was seen many times. The J gene is TRBJ1-5, the V gene TRBV18, with 8 bases identical to TRBD1. The length of the CDR3 is 15 residues. Germline lookup yields CDR1 KGHSH and CDR2 LQKENI. J lost 6 bases, V lost 6 bases, and 10 bases had no gene match. The CDR3 DNA reads TGTGCCAGCTCTCCTAATCAGGGGGCTGGTCAGCCCCAGCATTTT. Translation gives CASSPNQGAGQPQHF.